These 12 T cell receptor beta chains were sequenced from one sample in a study of shared clonotypes between healthy human individuals. Here immunoSEQ multiplex PCR was the method, and the copy in TCRdb shows in-frame clones only, minus some. The table lists about 2.5 million clones, 85% to 95% of them singletons. The sequenced sample consisted of naive CD4+ T cells from PBMCs. Subset in this sample: CD45RA+ positively selected. The receptors derive from a man between 18 and 29 years old in good health. Some clones in this sample may be carry-over from other donors' samples.

V is TRBV9 and J is TRBJ1-3, with D perhaps TRBD1 (5 bases). Trimming cost V 4 bases and J 4 bases, with 18 bases left between them. This CDR3 has 16 amino acids. The germline V gene encodes CDR1 SGDLS and CDR2 YYNGEE. In DNA form, the CDR3 reads TGTGCCAGCAGCCCACGGGGGAGGGAAAAAGGAAACACCATATATTTT. It encodes CASSPRGREKGNTIYF.

On this clone: Other DNA sequences in this sample translate to the same CDR3. The V and J genes are TRBV18 and TRBJ2-4; possibly TRBD1 for D (6 bases). This CDR3 comprises 16 residues. The V end was cut by 0 bases, the J end by 0 bases, with 9 bases between. In germline, CDR1 is KGHSH, CDR2 LQKENI. The CDR3 DNA reads as TGTGCCAGCTCACCACCGGGGGCCCTAGCCAAAAACATTCAGTACTTC. This sequence encodes CASSPPGALAKNIQYF.

The chain is built from TRBV2 and TRBJ1-2, with 12 positions matching TRBD1. V gave up 10 bases and J gave up 2 bases; unmatched junction bases: 8. From germline, CDR1 is SNHLY and CDR2 FYNNEI. The CDR3 loop spans 15 amino acids. CDR3 bases: TGTGCCAACGGGGGACAGGGGGCCCTCAACTATGGCTACACCTTC. Residues: CANGGQGALNYGYTF. Using reference TRBV2 and TRBJ1-2 for the parts outside the CDR3, the full variable domain is EPEVTQTPSHQVTQMGQEVILRCVPISNHLYFYWYRQILGQKVEFLVSFYNNEISEKSEIFDDQFSVERPDGSNFTLKIRSTKLEDSAMYFCANGGQGALNYGYTFGSGTRLTVV.

This chain uses TRBV28 with TRBJ1-5; possible D gene TRBD1, 5 bases. The CDR3 runs 16 residues. Germline V gene sequence: CDR1 MDHEN, CDR2 SYDVKM. Trimming cost V 5 bases and J 0 bases, with 14 bases left between them. The chain's CDR3 is CASSGGGKISNQPQHF. The CDR3 coding sequence is TGTGCCAGCAGTGGGGGGGGGAAGATTAGCAATCAGCCCCAGCATTTT.

V and J are TRBV6-5 and TRBJ1-2; D may be TRBD1 (5 bases). The germline V and J ends were trimmed by 0 bases and 6 bases, with 14 bases remaining between them. CDR3 length: 15 residues. Germline V gene data show CDR1 as MNHEY and CDR2 as SVGAGI. CDR3: CASSYSIGTVDGYTF. As DNA, the CDR3 is TGTGCCAGCAGTTACTCAATTGGGACGGTCGATGGCTACACCTTC.

As DNA, the CDR3 is TGTGCCAGCAGCCCCCAGGTGAACCGCGAGCAGTACTTC. The encoded protein is CASSPQVNREQYF. This chain links TRBV9 with TRBJ2-7, with D uncertain. The CDR3 runs 13 residues. In germline, CDR1 is SGDLS, CDR2 YYNGEE. V lost 4 bases and J lost 6, with 14 bases in between.

The V and J genes are TRBV5-6 and TRBJ2-3, with D perhaps matching TRBD1 (5 bases). V lost 1 base, J lost 0 bases, and 9 bases lay in between. The CDR3 extends over 15 amino acids. Germline CDR1 is SGHDT and CDR2 is YYEEEE. CDR3 DNA: TGTGCCAGCAGCTTGACAGGAGCTAGCACAGATACGCAGTATTTT. Translated, it gives CASSLTGASTDTQYF.

CDR3 loop: CASSSQSLAGGSTDTQYF. The DNA of the CDR3 is TGTGCCAGCAGTTCCCAATCTCTAGCGGGAGGGAGCACAGATACGCAGTATTTT. V is TRBV28 and J is TRBJ2-3; TRBD2 agrees at 12 bases. CDR1 is MDHEN and CDR2 is SYDVKM in the germline V gene. V shed 4 bases and J 0 bases; nucleotides not matched to a gene: 8. The CDR3 is 18 residues long. The full variable domain, rest sourced from reference TRBV28 and TRBJ2-3, is DVKVTQSSRYLVKRTGEKVFLECVQDMDHENMFWYRQDPGLGLRLIYFSYDVKMKEKGDIPEGYSVSREKKERFSLILESASTNQTSMYLCASSSQSLAGGSTDTQYFGPGTRLTVL.

In regard to this clone: This CDR3 is also generated by other DNA sequences in the sample. The J gene is TRBJ1-5, the V gene TRBV6-6; no reliable D call. CDR1 is MNHNY and CDR2 is SVGAGI in the germline V gene (reference sequence). V was clipped by 6 bases and J by 0 bases, with 3 bases between them. This CDR3 is built from 12 residues. The DNA for the CDR3 is TGTGCCAGCAGGATTAGCAATCAGCCCCAGCATTTT. Translation gives CASRISNQPQHF.

The chain combines TRBV7-9 with TRBJ2-5; D unresolved. CDR1 SEHNR and CDR2 FQNEAQ come from the germline V gene (reference sequence). The CDR3 sequence is 13 residues long. Trimming shortened V by 1 base and J by 9 bases, and 12 bases separated the two germline ends. CDR3 residues: CASSLEPPRPQYF. The CDR3 DNA reads TGTGCCAGCAGCTTAGAGCCCCCGCGTCCCCAGTACTTC. Supplemented by reference TRBV7-9 and TRBJ2-5, the full variable domain reads DTGVSQNPRHKITKRGQNVTFRCDPISEHNRLYWYRQTLGQGPEFLTYFQNEAQLEKSRLLSDRFSAERPKGSFSTLEIQRTEQGDSAMYLCASSLEPPRPQYFGPGTRLLVL.

V and J are TRBV5-1 and TRBJ2-1; 7 bases fit TRBD2. From germline, CDR1 is SGHRS and CDR2 YFSETQ. The V and J ends lost 0 bases and 12 bases, in that order; junction bases with no gene match: 6. This CDR3 is built from 13 residues. CDR3 coding DNA: TGCGCCAGCAGCTTGGACGCAGGGAGGGGGCAGTTCTTC. Translated: CASSLDAGRGQFF.

The chain uses TRBV5-1 and TRBJ2-5; D remains unclear. Germline values: CDR1 SGHRS, CDR2 YFSETQ. CDR3 length equals 14 residues. The V end lost 7 bases, the J end lost 5 bases, and 18 bases lay between the germline ends. CDR3 nucleotide sequence: TGCGCCAGCCGCGCTAACGGGTTCCGGGAGACCCAGTACTTC. It translates to CASRANGFRETQYF.